A single sample is the source of the 18 T cell receptor beta chains below, sequenced in a study of shared clonotypes between healthy human individuals. Produced via immunoSEQ multiplex PCR; TCRdb's table is partial and in-frame only. The sample shows about 2.3 million clones, around 90% of them seen only once. The sample comprised naive CD4+ T cells from PBMCs. The subset is: CD45RA+ positively selected. The receptors were gathered from a man younger than 35 in good health. Some clones in this sample may be carry-over from other donors' samples.

V is TRBV5-1 and J is TRBJ2-7; D gene ambiguous. V was trimmed by 0 bases and J by 2 bases, leaving 9 bases between them. Per the germline V gene, CDR1 is SGHRS and CDR2 is YFSETQ. The CDR3 spans 14 residues. CDR3 loop: CASSLDRTAYEQYF. The CDR3 coding sequence is TGCGCCAGCAGCTTGGATAGGACCGCCTACGAGCAGTACTTC.

The chain couples TRBV28 to TRBJ2-6; 7 bases agree with TRBD1. There are 17 residues in the CDR3. V was clipped by 2 bases and J by 0 bases; unmatched bases: 4. The germline gives CDR1 MDHEN, CDR2 SYDVKM. CDR3 coding DNA: TGTGCCAGCAGTTTAAATTCAGGGGGCTCTGGGGCCAACGTCCTGACTTTC. Translation: CASSLNSGGSGANVLTF.

The J gene is TRBJ2-7, the V gene TRBV4-3; the match to TRBD2 covers 16 bases. The CDR3 is made up of 20 amino acids. J was trimmed by 0 bases and V by 2 bases; bases with no gene match: 10. Germline loops: CDR1 LGHNA, CDR2 YSLEER. The CDR3, as DNA: TGCGCCAGCAGCCAAAAGCCGGGACTAGCGGGAGGGCCCCCCTCCTACGAGCAGTACTTC. This translates into CASSQKPGLAGGPPSYEQYF.

The chain recombines TRBV7-2 with TRBJ1-5, with a possible D match to TRBD1 (5 bases). The V end was cut by 1 base, the J end by 6 bases, with 13 bases between. The CDR3 totals 15 residues. Per germline, CDR1 SGHTA and CDR2 FQGNSA. CDR3 sequence: CASSLGVGAGQPQHF. The CDR3 bases are TGTGCCAGCAGCTTAGGTGTTGGGGCTGGTCAGCCCCAGCATTTT.

V gene TRBV5-1 combines with J gene TRBJ1-3; unclear D gene. V was cut by 0 bases and J by 4 bases, with 8 bases left in between. This CDR3 has 14 amino acids. Germline V lookup: CDR1 SGHRS, CDR2 YFSETQ. The CDR3 DNA sequence: TGCGCCAGCAGCTTGGGGTTCGCGGGAAACACCATATATTTT. This codes for CASSLGFAGNTIYF.

The chain couples TRBV7-2 to TRBJ2-5, with a weak D call TRBD1 (6 bases). V was trimmed by 5 bases and J by 5 bases, leaving 18 bases between them. Germline V gene data show CDR1 as SGHTA and CDR2 as FQGNSA. The CDR3 has 15 residues. This CDR3 is CASSRWGQGGETQYF. As DNA, the CDR3 is TGTGCCAGCAGCCGTTGGGGGCAGGGCGGTGAGACCCAGTACTTC.

V is TRBV4-3 and J is TRBJ1-5; D might be TRBD1 (5 bases). There are 14 residues in the CDR3. Germline V gene lookup returns CDR1 LGHNA and CDR2 YSLEER. V was trimmed by 0 bases and J by 5 bases, leaving 8 bases between them. CDR3 sequence: CASSQDQGDQPQHF. The CDR3 coding sequence is TGCGCCAGCAGCCAAGACCAGGGCGATCAGCCCCAGCATTTT.

The chain employs TRBV18 and TRBJ1-1, with no clear D. V was clipped by 6 bases and J by 1 base, with 15 bases between them. Germline V gene lookup returns CDR1 KGHSH and CDR2 LQKENI. This CDR3 has 15 residues. CDR3 DNA: TGTGCCAGCTCGCCTCAGCCAGTCCGGAACACTGAAGCTTTCTTT. Its protein is CASSPQPVRNTEAFF. Full variable domain (remainder filled in from reference TRBV18 and TRBJ1-1): NAGVMQNPRHLVRRRGQEARLRCSPMKGHSHVYWYRQLPEEGLKFMVYLQKENIIDESGMPKERFSAEFPKEGPSILRIQQVVRGDSAAYFCASSPQPVRNTEAFFGQGTRLTVV.

This rearrangement joins TRBV28 to TRBJ2-7; 7 bases are shared with TRBD1. The CDR3 runs 15 residues. After removal of 5 bases from V and 0 bases from J, the junction contained 7 bases not matched to a gene. The germline V gene has CDR1 MDHEN and CDR2 SYDVKM. The CDR3 nucleotides read TGTGCCAGCAGTAAACAGGGGAAAAGCTCCTACGAGCAGTACTTC. Amino acids: CASSKQGKSSYEQYF.

The chain recombines TRBV9 with TRBJ1-2; no clear D. Between the trimmed V and J ends, which lost 3 bases and 8 bases, there was a span of 14 bases. Germline V lookup: CDR1 SGDLS, CDR2 YYNGEE. The CDR3 has 13 amino acids. The CDR3 sequence is CASSAQQRSGYTF. For the CDR3, the DNA is TGTGCCAGCAGCGCCCAGCAGAGGTCCGGCTACACCTTC.

Comment on this clone: In the same sample, other DNA sequences code for this CDR3. V and J are TRBV6-1 and TRBJ2-1; D may correspond to TRBD1 or TRBD2 (5 bases each). Trimming cost V 2 bases and J 0 bases, with 8 bases left between them. The CDR3 is 15 residues long. Looked up from germline, CDR1 is MNHNS and CDR2 is SASEGT. The CDR3 coding sequence is TGTGCCAGCAGTGAACGGGACCTCTCCTACAATGAGCAGTTCTTC. Translation: CASSERDLSYNEQFF.

Note on this clone: Other nucleotide sequences from this sample produce the same CDR3. The chain is built from TRBV7-2 and TRBJ2-7, with no clear D. Germline V gene data show CDR1 as SGHTA and CDR2 as FQGNSA. CDR3 size: 14 residues. The V gene lost 5 bases and the J gene lost 0 bases, with 11 bases spanning the gap. This CDR3 is CASSPDWNSYEQYF. The CDR3 bases are TGTGCCAGCAGCCCCGACTGGAACTCCTACGAGCAGTACTTC.

Of note for this clone: Distinct nucleotide sequences in the sample also encode this CDR3. This chain connects TRBV18 to TRBJ2-5, with unresolved D. V was clipped by 0 bases and J by 1 base, with 6 bases between them. Germline V gives CDR1 KGHSH, CDR2 LQKENI. The CDR3 has 14 amino acids. The CDR3 is CASSPPSSQETQYF. The CDR3 DNA sequence: TGTGCCAGCTCACCACCGTCTAGCCAAGAGACCCAGTACTTC.

The chain combines TRBV5-1 with TRBJ2-5; 8 bases align to TRBD2. The CDR3 contains 15 residues. CDR1 is SGHRS, CDR2 YFSETQ, per germline. Trimming removed 3 bases from V and 4 bases from J; junction bases left unmatched: 8. CDR3 nucleotide sequence: TGCGCCAGCAGCTACCGGACTAGCCTGGCAGAGACCCAGTACTTC. It encodes CASSYRTSLAETQYF.

The rearrangement joins TRBV7-2 to TRBJ2-3, with 8 bases lining up with TRBD2. The CDR3 is 15 residues long. The junction had 5 bases not matched to a gene; V was cut back by 5 bases and J by 1 base. Germline V gene data show CDR1 as SGHTA and CDR2 as FQGNSA. The CDR3 loop is CASSREAGGTDTQYF. CDR3 bases: TGTGCCAGCAGCCGAGAAGCGGGAGGCACAGATACGCAGTATTTT.

The J gene is TRBJ2-3, the V gene TRBV7-9; 7 bases map to TRBD2. From germline, CDR1 is SEHNR and CDR2 FQNEAQ (reference sequence). This CDR3 is 15 amino acids long. Trimming removed 5 bases from V and 6 bases from J; junction bases left unmatched: 11. CDR3 sequence (DNA): TGTGCCAGCAGCACCCGGGACTACAGTCCCGATACGCAGTATTTT. This translates into CASSTRDYSPDTQYF.

The genes are TRBV7-2 and TRBJ2-7, with 8 bases that match TRBD1. CDR3 length equals 14 residues. V was clipped by 4 bases and J by 1 base; unmatched bases: 3. CDR1 is SGHTA and CDR2 is FQGNSA in the germline V gene. CDR3 residues: CASSWDRPSYEQYF. For the CDR3, the DNA is TGTGCCAGCAGCTGGGACAGGCCTTCCTACGAGCAGTACTTC.

This clone was observed once. CDR3 protein: CASSLEGGSPQYF. The CDR3 coding sequence is TGTGCCAGCAGCTTAGAGGGTGGGTCTCCGCAGTATTTT. The J gene is TRBJ2-3, the V gene TRBV7-2; D uncertain. Trimming removed 1 base at V and 10 bases at J, with 12 bases between. CDR3 size: 13 residues. From germline, CDR1 is SGHTA and CDR2 FQGNSA.